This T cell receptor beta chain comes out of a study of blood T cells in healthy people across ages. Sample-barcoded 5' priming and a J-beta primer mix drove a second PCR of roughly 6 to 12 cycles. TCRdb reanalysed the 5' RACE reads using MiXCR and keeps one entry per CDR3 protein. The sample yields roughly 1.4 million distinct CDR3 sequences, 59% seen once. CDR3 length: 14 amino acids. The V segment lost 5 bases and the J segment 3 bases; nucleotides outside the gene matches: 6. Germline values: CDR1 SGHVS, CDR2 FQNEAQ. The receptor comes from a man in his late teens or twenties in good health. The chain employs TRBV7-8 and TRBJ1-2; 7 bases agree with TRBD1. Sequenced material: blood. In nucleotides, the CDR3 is TGTGCCAGCAGCGAGCAGGGGGGTTACTATGGCTACACCTTC. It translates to CASSEQGGYYGYTF.